The 14 T cell receptor beta chains reported below all come from one sample, sequenced in a study of beta chain features in type 1 diabetes. Sequenced material consisted of expressed TCRB transcripts (all of the isolated RNA was reverse transcribed). The protocol was immunoSEQ multiplex PCR, while the TCRdb copy is restricted to in-frame clones and leaves out a portion. The sample contains a few hundred thousand clones, 11% of which appear only once. The sequencing sample was made of central memory CD4+ T cells from blood. These receptors originate from a man between 18 and 29 years old in good health.

The chain links TRBV19 to TRBJ2-1, with 7 bases fitting TRBD2. Germline loops: CDR1 LNHDA, CDR2 SQIVND (reference sequence). J lost 8 bases, V lost 4 bases, and 8 bases had no gene match. This CDR3 region has 14 residues. The CDR3 DNA reads as TGTGCCAGTAGTACGACTAGCTCCCAACATGAGCAGTTCTTC. Amino acid sequence: CASSTTSSQHEQFF.

The gene calls are TRBV11-2 and TRBJ2-5, with 7 bases identical to TRBD1. Losses at the gene ends were 5 bases for V and 7 bases for J; bases not matched to a gene: 7. The CDR3 is made up of 13 amino acids. Per germline, CDR1 SGHAT and CDR2 FQNNGV. The CDR3 DNA is TGTGCCAGCAGCCCGGGACAGTTGGGGACCCAGTACTTC. Translated, it gives CASSPGQLGTQYF.

This clone was counted at least ten times. The chain couples TRBV2 to TRBJ1-5; 9 bases map to TRBD1. CDR3 length equals 18 residues. V lost 7 bases to trimming and J lost 5 bases; unmatched junction nucleotides: 18. Germline V gene lookup returns CDR1 SNHLY and CDR2 FYNNEI. CDR3 region: CASKGPTRTGQGYQPQHF. As DNA, the CDR3 is TGTGCCAGCAAAGGTCCGACCAGAACGGGACAGGGATATCAGCCCCAGCATTTT.

The chain carries TRBV6-1 and TRBJ2-7; D is perhaps TRBD1 or TRBD2 (5 bases each). From germline, CDR1 is MNHNS and CDR2 SASEGT. This CDR3 has 13 residues. The ends were cut back, 10 bases at V and 7 bases at J, with 20 bases in the middle. The CDR3 region is CATLRDRGLEQYF. The CDR3 DNA is TGTGCCACCTTACGGGACCGGGGCTTAGAGCAGTACTTC.

The chain links TRBV5-1 to TRBJ1-4, with TRBD1 as a possible D gene (5 bases). This CDR3 region has 14 residues. Per germline, CDR1 SGHRS and CDR2 YFSETQ. The ends were cut back, 4 bases at V and 8 bases at J, with 15 bases in the middle. The DNA of the CDR3 is TGCGCCAGCAGCGCCGGGAGTCAGGGCGAAAAACTGTTTTTT. It encodes CASSAGSQGEKLFF.

J is TRBJ1-1 and V is TRBV14; TRBD1 is a possible D gene (6 bases). This CDR3 is 17 amino acids long. Trimming took 0 bases from V and 0 from J, leaving 14 bases between them. CDR1 and CDR2 (germline): SGHDN, FVKESK. CDR3 nucleotides: TGTGCCAGCAGCCAAGACAGGGGAGAAGTGGTGAACACTGAAGCTTTCTTT. It codes for CASSQDRGEVVNTEAFF. The whole variable domain, filled in from reference TRBV14 and TRBJ1-1, reads EAGVTQFPSHSVIEKGQTVTLRCDPISGHDNLYWYRRVMGKEIKFLLHFVKESKQDESGMPNNRFLAERTGGTYSTLKVQPAELEDSGVYFCASSQDRGEVVNTEAFFGQGTRLTVV.

This clone appeared a few times. This chain joins TRBV29-1 and TRBJ1-1; 10 bases map to TRBD1. The CDR3 has 15 amino acids. Germline values: CDR1 SQVTM, CDR2 ANQGSEA. Unmatched junction bases numbered 7, after V lost 1 base and J lost 5 bases. CDR3 loop: CSVEVGTGEDTEAFF. CDR3 DNA sequence: TGCAGCGTTGAAGTCGGGACAGGGGAGGATACTGAAGCTTTCTTT.

The chain employs TRBV28 and TRBJ1-1, with 9 bases lining up with TRBD1. The germline V gene encodes CDR1 MDHEN and CDR2 SYDVKM. CDR3 size: 15 residues. The junction had 10 bases not matched to a gene; V was cut back by 5 bases and J by 6 bases. The CDR3 DNA follows: TGTGCCAGCAGTAAAACCGGGACAGGGTTCCCTGAAGCTTTCTTT. Translating gives CASSKTGTGFPEAFF.

This clone has at least ten counts. V gene TRBV30 combines with J gene TRBJ1-1; D is unclear. Germline CDR1 GTSNPN, CDR2 SVGIG (reference sequence). V lost 2 bases to trimming and J lost 0 bases, with 7 bases between them. This CDR3 spans 13 amino acids. The CDR3 protein is CAWSTGLNTEAFF. CDR3 DNA sequence: TGTGCCTGGAGTACCGGCCTGAACACTGAAGCTTTCTTT.

This chain joins TRBV27 and TRBJ2-7; TRBD2 agrees at 10 bases. Germline CDR1 and CDR2: MNHEY and SMNVEV (reference sequence). The CDR3 runs to 13 residues. With V trimmed by 6 bases and J by 2 bases, 1 base remained unmatched. CDR3 in amino acids: CASRLAGTYEQYF. The CDR3 nucleotides read TGTGCCAGCAGACTAGCGGGGACCTACGAGCAGTACTTC.

This clone has a handful of counts. This sequence joins TRBV7-2 and TRBJ2-3; 11 nucleotides line up with TRBD1. V lost 4 bases to trimming and J lost 5 bases; unmatched junction nucleotides: 5. Germline CDR1 SGHTA, CDR2 FQGNSA. The CDR3 has 15 residues. CDR3 in amino acids: CASSSDRGQVDTQYF. The CDR3 DNA reads as TGTGCCAGCAGCTCGGACAGGGGGCAAGTAGATACGCAGTATTTT.

Of note for this clone: With a far larger clone one base away, a read error is the likely cause. The chain has TRBV29-1 and TRBJ2-1; 8 bases are a match to TRBD2. CDR1 is SQVTM, CDR2 ANQGSEA, per germline. The CDR3 has 13 amino acids. V dropped 3 bases and J dropped 7; count of bases not matched to a gene: 5. The CDR3 is CSVERGDWNEQFF. CDR3 nucleotide sequence: TGCAGCGTTGAGCGGGGGGACTGGAATGAGCAGTTCTTC.

Notes on this clone: Within the sample, other DNA sequences also encode this same CDR3. CDR3 protein: CASSPGQAGETQYF. In nucleotides, the CDR3 is TGTGCCAGCAGTCCAGGACAGGCTGGAGAGACCCAGTACTTC. This chain connects TRBV27 to TRBJ2-5, with TRBD1 matching over 7 bases. From germline, CDR1 is MNHEY and CDR2 SMNVEV (reference sequence). V was clipped by 5 bases and J by 4 bases; unmatched bases: 7. The CDR3 spans 14 residues.

This rearrangement joins TRBV5-4 to TRBJ2-5, with a tentative D call TRBD1 (5 bases). CDR1 is SGHNT and CDR2 is YYREEE in the germline V gene (reference sequence). V shed 2 bases and J shed 3 bases, with 8 bases lying between them. This CDR3 spans 13 amino acids. The CDR3, as DNA: TGTGCCAGCAGCTTTGGCAGGGAAGAGACCCAGTACTTC. Translation: CASSFGREETQYF. Drawing the rest from reference TRBV5-4 and TRBJ2-5, the complete variable domain is ETGVTQSPTHLIKTRGQQVTLRCSSQSGHNTVSWYQQALGQGPQFIFQYYREEENGRGNFPPRFSGLQFPNYSSELNVNALELDDSALYLCASSFGREETQYFGPGTRLLVL.